This passage covers 10 T cell receptor beta chains from one sample sequenced in a study of OX40 agonist ivuxolimab in advanced cancers. Libraries were prepared by immunoSEQ multiplex PCR; TCRdb keeps only in-frame clonotypes and omits some of them. This sample yields 68,000 or so clones, of which 86% are seen a single time; nearly 8.5% belongs to the top ten. Sequencing was performed on CD4+ or CD8+ T cells sorted from blood, taken in a trial of the OX40 agonist ivuxolimab. The receptors were sampled from an adult with an advanced solid tumor such as melanoma, head and neck, liver or kidney cancer.

This chain connects TRBV5-6 to TRBJ2-3, with 7 bases aligning to TRBD1. The CDR3 has 15 amino acids. The junction had 3 bases not matched to a gene; V was cut back by 0 bases and J by 2 bases. The germline V gene has CDR1 SGHDT and CDR2 YYEEEE. The CDR3 region is CASSLDQGVTDTQYF. The CDR3 nucleotides are TGTGCCAGCAGCTTGGATCAGGGGGTCACAGATACGCAGTATTTT.

This chain links TRBV7-9 with TRBJ1-2; D is ambiguous. The CDR3 has 12 residues. Germline-derived CDR1 and CDR2 are SEHNR and FQNEAQ (reference sequence). Trimming took off 3 bases at V and 2 bases at J, with 4 bases between the two ends. CDR3 sequence: CASSFGNYGYTF. The DNA for the CDR3 is TGTGCCAGCAGCTTCGGCAACTATGGCTACACCTTC.

The chain is built from TRBV5-4 and TRBJ1-6; D perhaps matches TRBD1 (6 bases). Per the germline V gene, CDR1 is SGHNT and CDR2 is YYREEE (reference sequence). The CDR3 totals 16 residues. V dropped 4 bases and J dropped 7 bases, with 18 bases sitting between them. For the CDR3, the DNA is TGTGCCAGCAGCACAAGACAGGTCGGAAAGAATTCACCCCTCCACTTT. Residues: CASSTRQVGKNSPLHF.

The chain has TRBV4-3 and TRBJ2-7, with D uncertain. Trimming took off 4 bases at V and 4 bases at J, with 17 bases between the two ends. The CDR3 has 15 amino acids. The germline V gene encodes CDR1 LGHNA and CDR2 YSLEER. In DNA, the CDR3 is TGCGCCAGCAGCCTATCCCTCGCTCTGCCTTACGAGCAGTACTTC. It yields the protein CASSLSLALPYEQYF.

The rearrangement links TRBV5-4 to TRBJ1-1; D uncertain. The CDR3 is 13 amino acids. V was pared by 4 bases and J by 1 base, with 8 bases between. CDR1 is SGHNT and CDR2 is YYREEE in the germline V gene (reference sequence). The CDR3 region is CASSPDWNTEAFF. The DNA for the CDR3 is TGTGCCAGCAGCCCGGACTGGAACACTGAAGCTTTCTTT.

This rearrangement joins TRBV27 to TRBJ2-1; 8 bases match TRBD1. Germline values: CDR1 MNHEY, CDR2 SMNVEV (reference sequence). Trimming removed 6 bases from V and 4 bases from J; junction bases left unmatched: 5. The CDR3 extends over 14 amino acids. For the CDR3, the DNA is TGTGCCAGCAGCTCCGACAGGGGTTACAATGAGCAGTTCTTC. It is translated as CASSSDRGYNEQFF.

The V gene is TRBV11-3, the J gene TRBJ1-1; no clear D gene. V shed 0 bases and J shed 4 bases, with 9 bases lying between them. CDR3 length: 14 amino acids. The germline V gene encodes CDR1 SGHNT and CDR2 YENEEA. The CDR3 reads CASSLDRTSTEAFF. The CDR3 DNA is TGTGCCAGCAGCTTAGATCGGACTAGCACTGAAGCTTTCTTT.

The chain couples TRBV9 to TRBJ2-3; no definite D call. This CDR3 has 14 residues. Germline assignment: CDR1 SGDLS and CDR2 YYNGEE. V was trimmed by 0 bases and J by 1 base, leaving 6 bases between them. The CDR3 bases are TGTGCCAGCAGCGTAGGTGTAGGCACAGATACGCAGTATTTT. Residues: CASSVGVGTDTQYF.

This clone was detected only once. The rearrangement uses TRBV6-5 and TRBJ2-7; D is possibly TRBD2 (5 bases). The V gene lost 4 bases and the J gene lost 5 bases, with 21 bases spanning the gap. CDR1 is MNHEY and CDR2 is SVGAGI in the germline V gene. The CDR3 sequence is 16 residues long. This CDR3 is CASSFRKPGKEDEQYF. The CDR3 region has the DNA TGTGCCAGCAGTTTTCGGAAACCGGGGAAGGAGGACGAGCAGTACTTC.

V gene TRBV30 combines with J gene TRBJ1-2; the D gene is possibly TRBD1 (6 bases). Germline V CDR1 and CDR2: GTSNPN, SVGIG (reference sequence). The ends were cut back, 8 bases at V and 2 bases at J, with 15 bases in the middle. CDR3 size: 13 residues. In DNA, the CDR3 is TGTGCCCGGCGGGGGGCAGAGAACTATGGCTACACCTTC. This translates into CARRGAENYGYTF.